A selection of T cell receptor beta chains follows, all from one sample in a study of shared clonotypes between healthy human individuals. This table comes from immunoSEQ multiplex PCR, and its TCRdb copy is limited to in-frame clones, with some not included. The sample yields about 380,000 clones, about 96% seen once. Sequenced material: memory CD8+ T cells sorted from blood. These receptors all stem from a young man in good health. Both conserved end residues are trimmed from each CDR3. D genes are given only for firm matches.

d_gene	v_gene	CDR3aa
TRBD1	TRBV25-1	ASSAQGAGYGYT
-	TRBV9	ASSVVPGQKIYEQY
-	TRBV19	ASSIDSGDNEQF
-	TRBV11-2	ASSLAGADEQF
-	TRBV5-1	ASRQGYGYT
-	TRBV6-5	ASSMGARNEQF
-	TRBV6-5	ASREPGLHEQY
-	TRBV6-4	ASSDSQSREAF
TRBD2	TRBV2	ASSEGGSLETQY
-	TRBV7-9	ASMVAPSSEQY
-	TRBV5-4	ASSLVSGEETQY
-	TRBV18	ASSPRWGSQETQY
-	TRBV6-6	ASSPAVRTDTQY
TRBD1	TRBV4-1	ASSQGWQGAGTQY
-	TRBV6-1	ASSPWGAGELF
TRBD1	TRBV6-5	ASSYIRGTGGEQF
TRBD1	TRBV27	ASSLGQGTAQF
-	TRBV4-1	ASSPMGGPNEQY
-	TRBV19	ASSIGVTSYNEQF
-	TRBV7-9	ASSSQTTGAGHSFHEQY
-	TRBV12-2	ASRLVRGRGSYNEQF
-	TRBV28	ASSPGGSMNTEAF
-	TRBV10-3	ASGGDGYT
-	TRBV15	ATSRYGDYEQY
-	TRBV7-2	ASSSSRRTDTQY
TRBD2	TRBV4-2	ASSLSGMHAGELF
-	TRBV4-2	ASSQELGLRSDTQY
-	TRBV4-1	ASSQFEFAESYEQY
-	TRBV28	ASSGARQPQH
TRBD2	TRBV4-1	ASSRDLSSGRADTQY
TRBD1	TRBV10-3	AIGGTGGTEAF
-	TRBV7-9	ASSLAAYEQY
-	TRBV5-1	ASSFEGGLYEQF
TRBD1	TRBV28	ASGWTGVGWVGTEAF
-	TRBV6-5	ASSYSGYGYT
TRBD1	TRBV4-1	ASSQGQSTEAF
-	TRBV21-1	ASSKAPGQGTQPQH
-	TRBV10-3	AISGSEGLRGELF
-	TRBV19	ASSIDRHYGYT
-	TRBV11-1	ASSLELGDEETQY
TRBD2	TRBV27	ASSSYSGRANEQF